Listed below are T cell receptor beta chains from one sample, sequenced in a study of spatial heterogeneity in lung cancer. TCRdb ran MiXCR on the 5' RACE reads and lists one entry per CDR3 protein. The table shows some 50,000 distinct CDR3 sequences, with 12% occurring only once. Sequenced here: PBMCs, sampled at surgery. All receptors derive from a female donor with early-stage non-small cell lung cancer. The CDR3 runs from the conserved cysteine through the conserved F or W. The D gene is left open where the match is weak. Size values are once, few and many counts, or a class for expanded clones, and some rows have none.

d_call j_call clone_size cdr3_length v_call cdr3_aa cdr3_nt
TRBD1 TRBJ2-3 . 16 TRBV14 CASSLWDRSSTDTQYF TGTGCCAGCAGCCTCTGGGACAGATCTAGCACAGATACGCAGTATTTT
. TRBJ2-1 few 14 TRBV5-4 CASSSSPAYNEQFF TGTGCCAGCAGCTCGTCCCCGGCTTACAATGAGCAGTTCTTC
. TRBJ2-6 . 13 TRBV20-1 CSANRAGANVLTF TGCAGTGCTAACAGGGCCGGGGCCAACGTCCTGACTTTC
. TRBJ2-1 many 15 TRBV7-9 CASRPPGLLYNEQFF TGTGCCAGCAGGCCACCGGGACTTCTCTACAATGAGCAGTTCTTC
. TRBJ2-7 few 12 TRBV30 CAWSVRIYEQYF TGTGCCTGGAGTGTACGAATCTACGAGCAGTACTTC
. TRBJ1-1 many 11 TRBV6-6 CASSYYTEAFF TGTGCCAGCAGTTACTACACTGAAGCTTTCTTT
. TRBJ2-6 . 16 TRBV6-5 CASSYSQTSGANVLTF TGTGCCAGCAGTTACTCTCAGACGTCTGGGGCCAACGTCCTGACTTTC
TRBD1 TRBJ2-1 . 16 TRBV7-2 CASSARTGGIDNEQFF TGTGCCAGCAGCGCCCGGACAGGGGGTATCGACAATGAGCAGTTCTTC
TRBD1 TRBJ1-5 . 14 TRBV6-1 CASSDRQGRSPQHF TGTGCCAGCAGTGATCGACAGGGTAGATCGCCCCAGCATTTT
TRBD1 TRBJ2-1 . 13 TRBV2 CTTKTGDYNEQFF TGTACCACTAAGACAGGGGATTACAATGAGCAGTTCTTC
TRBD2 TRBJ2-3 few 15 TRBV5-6 CASSSSLAGTDTQYF TGTGCCAGCAGCTCGTCTCTAGCGGGGACAGATACGCAGTATTTT
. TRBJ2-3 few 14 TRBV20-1 CSAREVIAGDTQYF TGCAGTGCTAGGGAGGTGATAGCAGGGGATACGCAGTATTTT
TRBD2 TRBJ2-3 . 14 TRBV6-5 CASSFGTSENTQYF TGTGCCAGCAGTTTTGGGACTAGCGAGAATACGCAGTATTTT
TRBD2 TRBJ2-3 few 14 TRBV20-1 CSAGGGARTDTQYF TGCAGTGCCGGCGGGGGGGCTAGGACAGATACGCAGTATTTT
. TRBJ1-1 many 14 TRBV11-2 CASSPGQSGTEAFF TGTGCCAGCAGCCCCGGTCAGTCGGGCACTGAAGCTTTCTTT
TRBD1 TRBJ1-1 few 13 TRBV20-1 CSAGGTGGTEAFF TGCAGTGCCGGAGGGACAGGGGGGACTGAAGCTTTCTTT
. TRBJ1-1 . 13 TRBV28 CASSHNTRAEAFF TGTGCCAGCAGTCATAACACACGGGCTGAAGCTTTCTTT
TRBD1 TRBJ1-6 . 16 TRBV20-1 CSASHLGTGGNSPLHF TGCAGTGCTAGCCACTTAGGGACAGGGGGTAACTCACCCCTCCACTTT
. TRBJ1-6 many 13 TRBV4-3 CASSQDSDSPLHF TGCGCCAGCAGCCAAGATTCTGACTCACCCCTCCACTTT
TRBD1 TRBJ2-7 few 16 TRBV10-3 CAISEFLTGVGTEQYF TGTGCCATCAGTGAATTTCTGACAGGGGTGGGTACCGAGCAGTACTTC
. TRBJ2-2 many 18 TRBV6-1 CASSEAQGSAANTGELFF TGTGCCAGCAGTGAAGCCCAGGGGTCGGCGGCGAACACCGGGGAGCTGTTTTTT
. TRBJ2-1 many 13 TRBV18 CASSPRGSNEQFF TGTGCCAGCTCACCAAGGGGTAGCAATGAGCAGTTCTTC
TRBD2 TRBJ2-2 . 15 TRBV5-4 CASSLAGGRTGELFF TGTGCCAGCAGCTTGGCCGGGGGGAGGACCGGGGAGCTGTTTTTT
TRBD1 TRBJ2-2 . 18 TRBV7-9 CASSYQLGQGLYTGELFF TGTGCCAGCAGCTATCAGCTAGGACAGGGCCTCTACACCGGGGAGCTGTTTTTT